This paragraph covers one T cell receptor (beta chain) sequence. Its antigen is unknown. The entry originates in a study of cytomegalovirus exposure and HLA in healthy donors. Study details: About 180 million T cells yielded roughly 120 million unique TCR beta sequences, as an earlier analysis found. Study-level findings and limits: Most TCR sequences were uncommon, yet certain public TCRs appeared in many donors. Beyond CMV serostatus, there was no information to go on about immune exposure. Later analysis found that TCR beta chains associated with HLA were more clonally expanded than other, equally common chains.

The PCR was carried out with 60 Vbeta primers and 13 Jbeta primers. Measured with immunoSEQ multiplex PCR; TCRdb has only the in-frame clones, and not every one. The repertoire holds some 150,000 clones, with around 79% as singletons. Germline assignment: CDR1 SGHAT and CDR2 FQNNGV. The CDR3 loop spans 17 amino acids. The junction had 6 bases not matched to a gene; V was cut back by 5 bases and J by 2 bases. The chain joins TRBV11-2 to TRBJ2-2, with 12 bases matching TRBD2. The sample consisted of PBMCs. The source of this sequence is a human donor in good health. The CDR3 region has the DNA TGTGCCAGCAGCCCGCGGACTAGCGGGATTAACACCGGGGAGCTGTTTTTT. It translates to CASSPRTSGINTGELFF. The full variable domain, completed using reference TRBV11-2 and TRBJ2-2, is EAGVAQSPRYKIIEKRQSVAFWCNPISGHATLYWYQQILGQGPKLLIQFQNNGVVDDSQLPKDRFSAERLKGVDSTLKIQPAKLEDSAVYLCASSPRTSGINTGELFFGEGSRLTVL.